This TCR beta chain was sequenced for a study of T cell changes during pregnancy in multiple sclerosis. Sequencing was performed with immunoSEQ multiplex PCR; in TCRdb, only in-frame clones are kept and a portion is missing. This table holds about 100,000 clones, 91% found once. This CDR3 comprises 13 residues. Germline V gene data show CDR1 as SGHVS and CDR2 as FQNEAQ. V was pared by 1 base and J by 9 bases, with 13 bases between. Source: peripheral blood, taken in the second trimester of pregnancy. The TCR sequence derives from a female donor with multiple sclerosis, enrolled in a pregnancy study. This chain uses TRBV7-8 with TRBJ2-7; D gene ambiguous. CDR3 bases: TGTGCCAGCAGCTTAGGGTTAGAGCGACCGCAGTACTTC. Protein: CASSLGLERPQYF.